Below are 27 T cell receptor beta chains sequenced from a single sample in a study of response to subunit inactivated influenza vaccine. MiXCR, run by TCRdb on the RT-PCR reads, gives a single entry per CDR3 protein. The repertoire includes 500,000 to 600,000 distinct CDR3 sequences, 14% of them detected once, and roughly 10% sits in the top ten. The sample consisted of PBMCs from blood, taken 12 days after vaccination. Source of these receptors: a man aged 50 to 60 who received an inactivated influenza vaccine.

This clonotype has only a few counts. CDR3 in DNA: TGTGCCAGCAGCCAGGGACCACAATCCGGGGAGCTGTTTTTT. As protein: CASSQGPQSGELFF. V gene TRBV12-3 or TRBV12-4 combines with J gene TRBJ2-2, with D perhaps TRBD1 or TRBD2 (5 bases each). The CDR3 covers 14 residues. Trimming pared 6 bases from V and 6 bases from J, leaving 14 bases between.

In this sample, this clonotype turned up a few times. The chain links TRBV7-6 to TRBJ2-7; 7 bases are a match to TRBD2. V shed 5 bases, J shed 0 bases, and the junction held 7 bases outside the gene matches. This CDR3 spans 15 amino acids. CDR1 SGHVS and CDR2 FNYEAQ come from the germline V gene. CDR3: CASSTHPSGSYEQYF. CDR3 bases: TGTGCCAGCAGCACCCACCCTAGCGGCTCCTACGAGCAGTACTTC. The whole variable domain, remainder taken from reference TRBV7-6 and TRBJ2-7, is GAGVSQSPRYKVTKRGQDVALRCDPISGHVSLYWYRQALGQGPEFLTYFNYEAQQDKSGLPNDRFSAERPEGSISTLTIQRTEQRDSAMYRCASSTHPSGSYEQYFGPGTRLTVT.

This clonotype has just a few counts. This chain connects TRBV19 to TRBJ2-2; possible D gene TRBD2, 6 bases. Germline CDR1 is LNHDA and CDR2 is SQIVND (reference sequence). The CDR3 has 17 amino acids. Trimming took off 5 bases at V and 0 bases at J, with 16 bases between the two ends. The CDR3: CASSPEEGPSNTGELFF. In DNA form, the CDR3 reads TGTGCCAGTAGTCCGGAGGAGGGGCCCTCGAACACCGGGGAGCTGTTTTTT.

The V and J genes are TRBV3-1 and TRBJ2-6, with D possibly being TRBD1 or TRBD2 (5 bases each). V shed 2 bases and J shed 4 bases, with 21 bases lying between them. This CDR3 comprises 19 residues. Germline V lookup: CDR1 LGHDT, CDR2 YNNKEL (reference sequence). Written as DNA, the CDR3 is TGTGCCAGCAGCCAATCGGGGCTTCCGCGGGTTAAAGGGGCCAACGTCCTGACTTTC. Amino acids: CASSQSGLPRVKGANVLTF.

The sample holds one count of this clonotype. The V call is TRBV20-1, the J call TRBJ2-1; the match to TRBD2 covers 10 bases. This CDR3 region has 15 residues. V dropped 4 bases and J dropped 9; count of bases not matched to a gene: 12. Germline loops: CDR1 DFQATT, CDR2 SNEGSKA (reference sequence). The CDR3 region is CSAKPLAGASFEQFF. CDR3 nucleotides: TGCAGTGCTAAGCCCCTAGCGGGGGCCTCGTTTGAGCAGTTCTTC.

This clonotype was found a few times. V and J are TRBV5-1 and TRBJ1-1; a weak D match, TRBD1 (5 bases). CDR1 is SGHRS and CDR2 is YFSETQ in the germline V gene. The germline V and J ends were trimmed by 1 base and 1 base, with 11 bases remaining between them. The CDR3 extends over 15 amino acids. CDR3 region: CASSLYFGGNTEAFF. The CDR3 nucleotides are TGCGCCAGCAGCTTGTATTTCGGGGGGAACACTGAAGCTTTCTTT.

This clonotype was seen only a few times. V and J are TRBV10-3 and TRBJ2-3; 8 positions agree with TRBD2. The CDR3 spans 13 residues. The germline V gene has CDR1 ENHRY and CDR2 SYGVKD. After removal of 10 bases from V and 2 bases from J, the junction contained 5 bases not matched to a gene. The CDR3, as DNA: TGTGCCACCGCGGGGGGCCTCACAGATACGCAGTATTTT. It translates to CATAGGLTDTQYF.

This sequence joins TRBV12-3 or TRBV12-4 and TRBJ2-5; D is unclear. The CDR3 extends over 14 amino acids. The V end lost 7 bases, the J end lost 5 bases, and 17 bases lay between the germline ends. CDR3 region: CASTPTVARETQYF. CDR3 coding DNA: TGTGCCAGCACCCCCACGGTTGCGCGGGAGACCCAGTACTTC.

This clonotype was detected only a few times. The chain uses TRBV12-3 or TRBV12-4 and TRBJ1-1; 8 bases fit TRBD1. The V and J ends lost 3 bases and 4 bases, in that order; junction bases with no gene match: 10. The CDR3 totals 16 residues. CDR3 sequence reads: CASSFGGRGQGTEAFF. CDR3 coding DNA: TGTGCCAGCAGTTTTGGAGGCAGGGGGCAAGGCACTGAAGCTTTCTTT.

There are a few counts of this clonotype. The chain recombines TRBV27 with TRBJ1-6, with TRBD1 matching over 7 bases. Germline V gives CDR1 MNHEY, CDR2 SMNVEV (reference sequence). V gave up 6 bases and J gave up 7 bases; unmatched junction bases: 12. The CDR3 consists of 16 residues. The CDR3: CASSLGQPFLNSPLHF. In nucleotides, the CDR3 is TGTGCCAGCAGCCTGGGACAGCCCTTTTTGAATTCACCCCTCCACTTT.

This clonotype has only a few counts. The V call is TRBV6-1, the J call TRBJ2-3, with TRBD2 identical over 8 bases. V gave up 6 bases and J gave up 6 bases; unmatched junction bases: 11. This CDR3 has 15 amino acids. CDR1 and CDR2 from the germline V gene are MNHNS and SASEGT. CDR3 bases: TGTGCCAGCAGCCACGGGAGGGGCGGAGGGGATACGCAGTATTTT. It encodes CASSHGRGGGDTQYF.

In this sample, this clonotype turned up a few times. The chain combines TRBV24-1 with TRBJ2-1, with D possibly called TRBD1 or TRBD2 (5 bases each). V shed 9 bases and J shed 9 bases, with 14 bases lying between them. This CDR3 comprises 12 residues. Germline V gives CDR1 KGHDR, CDR2 SFDVKD. The CDR3 DNA follows: TGTGCCACCGGGACCGGTATAGGTGAGCAGTTCTTC. Its translation is CATGTGIGEQFF.

This clonotype was picked up many times. The chain carries TRBV28 and TRBJ2-3; D not certain. The CDR3 has 11 residues. Trimming pared 8 bases from V and 4 bases from J, leaving 7 bases between. The germline V gene encodes CDR1 MDHEN and CDR2 SYDVKM. The CDR3 here is CASRSADTQYF. CDR3 nucleotides: TGTGCCAGCCGATCGGCAGATACGCAGTATTTT.

The chain is built from TRBV2 and TRBJ2-3; 7 positions match TRBD1. The CDR3 has 15 amino acids. The V and J ends lost 4 bases and 0 bases, in that order; junction bases with no gene match: 4. Germline CDR1 reads SNHLY; CDR2 reads FYNNEI. This CDR3 reads CASSVDRTSTDTQYF. The CDR3 bases are TGTGCCAGCAGTGTGGACAGGACTAGCACAGATACGCAGTATTTT.

Worth noting for this clonotype: Germline is not matched at one junction end, which may reflect a read error. This chain links TRBV5-4 with TRBJ1-2; 12 bases are a match to TRBD1. The CDR3 spans 17 residues. Germline CDR1 and CDR2: SGHNT and YYREEE (reference sequence). CDR3 loop: CASSREGQGARGSGYIF. The CDR3 coding sequence is TGTGCCAGCAGCCGCGAGGGACAGGGGGCTCGGGGCTCTGGCTACATCTTC. Combining the CDR3 with reference TRBV5-4 and TRBJ1-2 gives the whole variable domain ETGVTQSPTHLIKTRGQQVTLRCSSQSGHNTVSWYQQALGQGPQFIFQYYREEENGRGNFPPRFSGLQFPNYSSELNVNALELDDSALYLCASSREGQGARGSGYIFGSGTRLTVV.

The genes are TRBV6-1 and TRBJ2-2, with D hard to call. Trimming cost V 8 bases and J 3 bases, with 10 bases left between them. The CDR3 has 13 residues. Per germline, CDR1 MNHNS and CDR2 SASEGT. The CDR3 is CASRKDDTGELFF. The CDR3 DNA reads as TGTGCCAGCCGCAAGGACGACACCGGGGAGCTGTTTTTT.

This clonotype was observed a handful of times. The chain carries TRBV4-2 and TRBJ2-7; TRBD2 aligns across 8 bases. J lost 2 bases, V lost 0 bases, and 3 bases had no gene match. The germline CDR1 and CDR2 sequences are LGHNA and YNFKEQ. The CDR3 is 15 residues long. The CDR3: CASSQDTSGTYEQYF. Written as DNA, the CDR3 is TGTGCCAGCAGCCAAGATACTAGCGGAACCTACGAGCAGTACTTC.

There are many counts of this clonotype. DNA of the CDR3: TGTGCCAGCAGCCCGGGACAGATCTATGGCTACACCTTC. It specifies CASSPGQIYGYTF. This chain joins TRBV7-2 and TRBJ1-2; 7 nucleotides agree with TRBD1. V dropped 5 bases and J dropped 4; count of bases not matched to a gene: 4. The germline V gene encodes CDR1 SGHTA and CDR2 FQGNSA. This CDR3 has 13 residues.

This clonotype occurred a few times. The chain links TRBV2 to TRBJ2-7; D is possibly TRBD1 (5 bases). Between the trimmed V and J ends, which lost 4 bases and 4 bases, there was a span of 14 bases. Per the germline V gene, CDR1 is SNHLY and CDR2 is FYNNEI. CDR3 length: 14 residues. The CDR3: CASSAVVAGYEQYF. As DNA, the CDR3 is TGTGCCAGCAGTGCTGTCGTGGCAGGGTACGAGCAGTACTTC.

This clonotype has a handful of counts. The chain has TRBV5-1 and TRBJ2-7, with TRBD2 matching 7 bases. V shed 0 bases and J 2 bases; nucleotides not matched to a gene: 5. The CDR3 length is 15 residues. Germline values: CDR1 SGHRS, CDR2 YFSETQ. CDR3 in DNA: TGCGCCAGCAGCTTGGCCAGCGGGGCCACCTACGAGCAGTACTTC. Amino acid sequence: CASSLASGATYEQYF.

The sample holds a few counts of this clonotype. This chain uses TRBV5-1 with TRBJ2-3; the D is unclear. This CDR3 spans 14 amino acids. The V gene lost 3 bases and the J gene lost 2 bases, with 10 bases spanning the gap. CDR1 is SGHRS and CDR2 is YFSETQ in the germline V gene. The CDR3 nucleotides are TGCGCCAGCAGCTATATGACCGACACAGATACGCAGTATTTT. This gives the protein CASSYMTDTDTQYF. Full variable domain (remainder filled in from reference TRBV5-1 and TRBJ2-3): KAGVTQTPRYLIKTRGQQVTLSCSPISGHRSVSWYQQTPGQGLQFLFEYFSETQRNKGNFPGRFSGRQFSNSRSEMNVSTLELGDSALYLCASSYMTDTDTQYFGPGTRLTVL.

This clonotype was counted many times. CDR3 region: CASSQDPFPTQYF. In DNA, the CDR3 is TGTGCCAGCAGCCAGGACCCATTTCCTACGCAGTATTTT. This chain joins TRBV14 and TRBJ2-3; no firm D call. The CDR3 covers 13 residues. From germline, CDR1 is SGHDN and CDR2 FVKESK. V gave up 3 bases and J gave up 8 bases, with 12 bases separating them. The full variable domain, its missing parts supplied by reference TRBV14 and TRBJ2-3, is EAGVTQFPSHSVIEKGQTVTLRCDPISGHDNLYWYRRVMGKEIKFLLHFVKESKQDESGMPNNRFLAERTGGTYSTLKVQPAELEDSGVYFCASSQDPFPTQYFGPGTRLTVL.

This clonotype was observed a handful of times. The rearrangement joins TRBV5-5 to TRBJ1-2; D is possibly TRBD1 (6 bases). The CDR3 loop spans 14 amino acids. The V end was cut by 6 bases, the J end by 3 bases, with 15 bases between. CDR1 SGHKS and CDR2 YYEKEE come from the germline V gene (reference sequence). In DNA, the CDR3 is TGTGCCAGCAACCCCGGGGGGGCGGACTATGGCTACACCTTC. The encoded protein is CASNPGGADYGYTF.

This clonotype was counted a few times. The CDR3 protein is CASSPNRGLNYEQYF. CDR3 bases: TGTGCCAGCAGCCCCAACAGGGGGCTAAACTACGAGCAGTACTTC. The J gene is TRBJ2-7, the V gene TRBV7-9; 9 nucleotides line up with TRBD1. CDR3 length: 15 amino acids. CDR1 and CDR2 (germline): SEHNR, FQNEAQ (reference sequence). With 5 bases clipped from V and 3 bases from J, the junction kept 8 bases outside the gene matches.

The chain carries TRBV18 and TRBJ1-6; no definite D call. Germline V gene lookup returns CDR1 KGHSH and CDR2 LQKENI. The CDR3 consists of 15 residues. Trimming removed 3 bases at V and 10 bases at J, with 16 bases between. As DNA, the CDR3 is TGTGCCAGCTCACCTCTGGACCGGTCGTTATCACCCCTCCACTTT. Its translation: CASSPLDRSLSPLHF.

V is TRBV7-3 and J is TRBJ2-1; 11 bases line up with TRBD2. V dropped 4 bases and J dropped 12; count of bases not matched to a gene: 5. This CDR3 contains 13 residues. Per germline, CDR1 SGHTA and CDR2 FQGTGA. In nucleotides, the CDR3 is TGTGCCAGCAGCTACCTAGCGGGAGGTACGCAGTTCTTC. Its translation: CASSYLAGGTQFF. The full variable domain, with the rest looked up from reference TRBV7-3 and TRBJ2-1, is GAGVSQTPSNKVTEKGKYVELRCDPISGHTALYWYRQSLGQGPEFLIYFQGTGAADDSGLPNDRFFAVRPEGSVSTLKIQRTERGDSAVYLCASSYLAGGTQFFGPGTRLTVL.

This clonotype was seen only a few times. The V and J genes are TRBV20-1 and TRBJ2-1, with 10 bases that match TRBD1. Germline-derived CDR1 and CDR2 are DFQATT and SNEGSKA (reference sequence). Trimming cost V 2 bases and J 5 bases; bases outside gene matches: 3. The CDR3 runs 14 residues. The CDR3 sequence: CSARTGQGNNEQFF. The DNA of the CDR3 is TGCAGTGCTAGAACGGGACAGGGGAACAATGAGCAGTTCTTC.